Detailed here is one T cell receptor beta chain. Coverage ceases 3 residues before the CDR3 finishes, and the germline J gene fills in the end. The data originate from a study of T cells in women clearing cervical HPV infection. The CDR3 sequence is 15 residues long. Germline values: CDR1 MNHEY, CDR2 SVGEGT. Some clones are missing from TCRdb's copy, which holds only in-frame ones; the method was immunoSEQ multiplex PCR. Here the sample table reports tens of thousands of clones. Sequenced: blood buffy coat. This chain joins TRBV6-2 or TRBV6-3 and TRBJ1-2; D might be TRBD1 (5 bases). The sequence was collected from a woman between 18 and 75 years old with a cervical HPV16 infection that either progressed to CIN3+ or cleared (not recorded which). CDR3 in amino acids: CASSYLAGGSNDYTF. Incomplete CDR3 DNA: TGTGCCAGCAGTTACTTAGCGGGGGGGTCCAATGAC.